The T cell receptor beta chain under discussion was sequenced for a study of response to subunit inactivated influenza vaccine. TCRdb fed the RT-PCR reads into MiXCR, producing one record per CDR3 protein. In the table there are around 760,000 distinct CDR3 sequences, roughly 14% of which are singletons. The CDR3 spans 15 residues. The ends were cut back, 5 bases at V and 5 bases at J, with 17 bases in the middle. The germline V gene has CDR1 SGHTA and CDR2 FQGTGA. The V and J genes are TRBV7-3 and TRBJ2-3; D may be TRBD1 or TRBD2 (5 bases each). The source of this sequence is a man over 45 who received an inactivated influenza vaccine. The sample here was PBMCs from blood, taken less than 15 days before vaccination. CDR3: CASSTGLVRGDTQYF. CDR3 bases: TGTGCCAGCAGCACGGGGCTAGTCCGGGGAGATACGCAGTATTTT.